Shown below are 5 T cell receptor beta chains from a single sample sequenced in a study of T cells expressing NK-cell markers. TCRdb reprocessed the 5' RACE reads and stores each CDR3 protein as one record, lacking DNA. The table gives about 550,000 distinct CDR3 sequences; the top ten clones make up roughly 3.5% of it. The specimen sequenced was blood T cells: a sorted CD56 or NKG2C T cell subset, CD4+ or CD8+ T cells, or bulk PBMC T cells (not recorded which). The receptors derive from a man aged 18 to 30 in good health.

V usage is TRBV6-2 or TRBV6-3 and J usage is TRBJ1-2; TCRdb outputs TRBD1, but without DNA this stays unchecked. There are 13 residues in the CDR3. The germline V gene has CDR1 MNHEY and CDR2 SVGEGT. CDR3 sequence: CASRLGTKYGYTF.

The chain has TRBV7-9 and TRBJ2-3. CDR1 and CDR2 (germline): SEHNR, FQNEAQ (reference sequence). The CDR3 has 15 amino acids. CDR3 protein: CASSPSEKHTDTQYF.

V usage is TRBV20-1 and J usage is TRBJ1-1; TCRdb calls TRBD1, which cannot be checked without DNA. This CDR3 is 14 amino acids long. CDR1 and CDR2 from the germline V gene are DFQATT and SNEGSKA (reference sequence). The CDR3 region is CSARDPSGPGKAFF.

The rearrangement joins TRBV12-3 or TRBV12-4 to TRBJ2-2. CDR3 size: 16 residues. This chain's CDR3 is CASRPNWSGEGGELFF.

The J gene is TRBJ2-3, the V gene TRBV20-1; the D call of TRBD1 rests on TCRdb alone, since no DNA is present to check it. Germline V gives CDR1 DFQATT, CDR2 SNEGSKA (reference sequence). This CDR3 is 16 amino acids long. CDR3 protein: CSASATSGTITDTQYF.